Listed here are 29 T cell receptor beta chains from one sample, sequenced in a study of technical replicates of blood from a few donors. Method: immunoSEQ multiplex PCR; TCRdb's copy keeps in-frame clones and lacks some. This table has under 100,000 clones, approximately 96% appearing once. Specimen: T cells isolated from PBMCs. These receptors all stem from a human donor in good health.

The chain couples TRBV7-8 to TRBJ1-2, with 9 bases fitting TRBD1. Germline values: CDR1 SGHVS, CDR2 FQNEAQ. The CDR3 sequence is 15 residues long. The J segment lost 3 bases and the V segment lost 5 bases, leaving 7 bases of the junction unmatched. The CDR3 nucleotides read TGTGCCAGCAGCATAAGGGACAGGGCGGACTATGGCTACACCTTC. Its protein is CASSIRDRADYGYTF.

V is TRBV27 and J is TRBJ2-7; D is perhaps TRBD1 (6 bases). This CDR3 contains 14 residues. The V gene's germline CDR1 is MNHEY and CDR2 SMNVEV (reference sequence). The V end was cut by 5 bases, the J end by 4 bases, with 15 bases between. The CDR3 reads CASSRVGTSYEQYF. The DNA of the CDR3 is TGTGCCAGCAGTCGAGTCGGGACAAGTTACGAGCAGTACTTC.

This clone was seen a single time. The CDR3 coding sequence is TGTGCCAGCAGCGTATCGGGAGAAAACTATGGCTACACCTTC. This encodes CASSVSGENYGYTF. The genes are TRBV9 and TRBJ1-2; D is unclear. The CDR3 is 14 residues long. In germline, CDR1 is SGDLS, CDR2 YYNGEE. Trimming stripped 1 base from V and 2 bases from J, with 9 bases between.

With respect to this clone: The junction shows a germline mismatch at one end, possibly a read error. The V call is TRBV12-5, the J call TRBJ2-1; 8 bases agree with TRBD2. Germline V gene data show CDR1 as LGHNT and CDR2 as FRNRAP. The CDR3 is 17 residues long. The CDR3 region is CASGFSLREALYHEQFF. In DNA form, the CDR3 reads TGTGCTAGTGGTTTTTCTCTGCGGGAGGCCCTCTACCATGAGCAGTTCTTC.

The chain employs TRBV7-9 and TRBJ2-7; no reliable D call. The V end lost 5 bases, the J end lost 3 bases, and 5 bases lay between the germline ends. The CDR3 loop spans 11 amino acids. Germline V CDR1 and CDR2: SEHNR, FQNEAQ (reference sequence). The CDR3 loop reads CASSPIYEQYF. The CDR3 DNA is TGTGCCAGCAGCCCCATCTACGAGCAGTACTTC.

CDR3 in amino acids: CASSLVGTGSYEQYF. The CDR3 DNA reads TGCGCCAGCAGCTTGGTAGGGACAGGGTCCTACGAGCAGTACTTC. This chain links TRBV5-1 with TRBJ2-7; 9 nucleotides line up with TRBD1. CDR3 size: 15 residues. V was clipped by 0 bases and J by 1 base; unmatched bases: 2. Germline assignment: CDR1 SGHRS and CDR2 YFSETQ.

The rearrangement joins TRBV19 to TRBJ1-4, with D possibly TRBD1 on 5 matching bases. The CDR3 is 15 residues long. Looked up from germline, CDR1 is LNHDA and CDR2 is SQIVND (reference sequence). Between the trimmed V and J ends, which lost 2 bases and 2 bases, there was a span of 9 bases. For the CDR3, the DNA is TGTGCCAGTAGTATAAACGGGGGGACTAATGAAAAACTGTTTTTT. Translated, it gives CASSINGGTNEKLFF.

The V call is TRBV4-1, the J call TRBJ2-5, with 7 bases matching TRBD2. Per the germline V gene, CDR1 is MGHRA and CDR2 is YSYEKL. V lost 2 bases, J lost 5 bases, and 8 bases stayed unmatched. The CDR3 covers 15 residues. The CDR3 here is CASSQSGGVWETQYF. DNA for the CDR3: TGCGCCAGCAGCCAAAGTGGGGGGGTTTGGGAGACCCAGTACTTC.

This rearrangement joins TRBV6-1 to TRBJ1-5, with D possibly TRBD1 on 6 matching bases. The germline gives CDR1 MNHNS, CDR2 SASEGT. Deletions cut 3 bases from V and 6 bases from J, with 12 bases between. The CDR3 contains 14 residues. In DNA, the CDR3 is TGTGCCAGCAGTGATGGGGGCGTTGGTCAGCCCCAGCATTTT. Its protein is CASSDGGVGQPQHF.

The chain uses TRBV19 and TRBJ2-2, with D unclear. This CDR3 comprises 13 residues. The V and J ends lost 0 bases and 4 bases respectively, with 3 bases between them. CDR1 and CDR2 from the germline V gene are LNHDA and SQIVND (reference sequence). The CDR3 coding sequence is TGTGCCAGTAGTATAGATCGCACCGGGGAGCTGTTTTTT. Translated, it gives CASSIDRTGELFF.

The rearrangement joins TRBV27 to TRBJ2-1, with 8 bases matching TRBD1. CDR1 is MNHEY, CDR2 SMNVEV, per germline (reference sequence). V lost 6 bases, J lost 4 bases, and 5 bases stayed unmatched. CDR3 size: 14 residues. This chain's CDR3 is CASRGQGLYNEQFF. The CDR3 DNA is TGTGCCAGCAGAGGACAGGGCCTATACAATGAGCAGTTCTTC.

With regard to this clone: The junction does not match germline at one end; this may be a read error. The chain has TRBV19 and TRBJ1-5; perhaps TRBD1 as D (5 bases). This CDR3 contains 14 residues. Germline lookup yields CDR1 LNHDA and CDR2 SQIVND (reference sequence). CDR3 coding DNA: TGTGCCAGTGGGGGGACGGGGGGGAATCGGCCCCAGCATTTT. Amino acid sequence: CASGGTGGNRPQHF.

The rearrangement links TRBV6-5 to TRBJ1-1, with 10 positions matching TRBD1. Per germline, CDR1 MNHEY and CDR2 SVGAGI. J was trimmed by 4 bases and V by 4 bases; bases with no gene match: 3. The length of the CDR3 is 14 residues. CDR3: CASSWGQGSTEAFF. The CDR3, as DNA: TGTGCCAGCAGTTGGGGACAGGGGAGCACTGAAGCTTTCTTT.

The chain is built from TRBV6-1 and TRBJ1-5; D is unclear. Germline V CDR1 and CDR2: MNHNS, SASEGT. The V end was cut by 0 bases, the J end by 3 bases, with 9 bases between. The CDR3 extends over 15 amino acids. CDR3 bases: TGTGCCAGCAGTGAAGCATCCAACTACAATCAGCCCCAGCATTTT. Its translation: CASSEASNYNQPQHF.

The V and J genes are TRBV28 and TRBJ2-7; possible D gene TRBD2, 5 bases. This CDR3 comprises 12 residues. Germline V lookup: CDR1 MDHEN, CDR2 SYDVKM. V was clipped by 3 bases and J by 6 bases, with 9 bases between them. CDR3 protein: CASSLASSEQYF. The CDR3 nucleotides read TGTGCCAGCAGTTTGGCTAGCAGCGAGCAGTACTTC.

J is TRBJ1-3 and V is TRBV28, with no clear D. V shed 3 bases and J shed 1 base, with 7 bases lying between them. The germline V gene has CDR1 MDHEN and CDR2 SYDVKM. The CDR3 contains 14 residues. CDR3 protein: CASSFVSSGNTIYF. CDR3 coding DNA: TGTGCCAGCAGTTTTGTGTCTTCTGGAAACACCATATATTTT.

The chain joins TRBV15 to TRBJ1-1; 8 bases fit TRBD1. From germline, CDR1 is LNHNV and CDR2 YYDKDF (reference sequence). The CDR3 sequence is 16 residues long. The trim removed 4 bases at V and 3 bases at J, leaving 10 bases unmatched. CDR3 residues: CATSTGTGPGDTEAFF. The DNA of the CDR3 is TGTGCCACCAGCACCGGGACAGGACCCGGGGACACTGAAGCTTTCTTT.

The sample holds one count of this clone. V usage is TRBV5-1 and J usage is TRBJ2-7; tentative D call: TRBD1 (5 bases). V lost 3 bases and J 3 bases, leaving 13 bases between the germline ends. Per the germline V gene, CDR1 is SGHRS and CDR2 is YFSETQ. CDR3 length equals 14 residues. The CDR3 protein is CASSSGDSDYEQYF. The CDR3 DNA reads TGCGCCAGCAGCTCTGGTGACAGTGACTACGAGCAGTACTTC.

The chain has TRBV4-1 and TRBJ1-1, with 8 bases identical to TRBD1. Trimming at V came to 3 bases and at J to 5 bases, leaving 2 bases not matched to a gene. CDR1 and CDR2 (germline): MGHRA, YSYEKL. This CDR3 contains 13 residues. The CDR3 DNA is TGCGCCAGCAGCCACAGGGGGCGAACTGAAGCTTTCTTT. It yields the protein CASSHRGRTEAFF.

The chain combines TRBV13 with TRBJ2-1; D perhaps matches TRBD2 (7 bases). The CDR3 is 16 amino acids. The germline CDR1 and CDR2 sequences are PRHDT and FYEKMQ (reference sequence). Trimming shortened V by 7 bases and J by 2 bases, and 18 bases separated the two germline ends. The CDR3 bases are TGTGCCAGCACAACAAGGGGGGGGACGGCCTACAATGAGCAGTTCTTC. Its translation is CASTTRGGTAYNEQFF. The variable domain in full, completed from reference TRBV13 and TRBJ2-1, reads AAGVIQSPRHLIKEKRETATLKCYPIPRHDTVYWYQQGPGQDPQFLISFYEKMQSDKGSIPDRFSAQQFSDYHSELNMSSLELGDSALYFCASTTRGGTAYNEQFFGPGTRLTVL.

The chain is built from TRBV7-9 and TRBJ1-2; D perhaps matches TRBD1 (5 bases). CDR3 length equals 18 residues. Trimming removed 5 bases from V and 0 bases from J, with 22 bases in between. CDR1 is SEHNR and CDR2 is FQNEAQ in the germline V gene (reference sequence). The CDR3 region has the DNA TGTGCCAGCAGCCATAACAATAATCAAGGGGCAACTAACTATGGCTACACCTTC. This sequence encodes CASSHNNNQGATNYGYTF.

The chain has TRBV6-1 and TRBJ2-3, with TRBD1 as a possible D gene (6 bases). Per germline, CDR1 MNHNS and CDR2 SASEGT. Trimming left V 5 bases short and J 2 bases short, with 14 bases between. CDR3 length equals 15 residues. The CDR3 region has the DNA TGTGCCAGCAGTTTGGACAGACACTACACAGATACGCAGTATTTT. Its translation is CASSLDRHYTDTQYF.

The chain carries TRBV29-1 and TRBJ2-7; 10 bases align to TRBD1. V lost 3 bases, J lost 0 bases, and 8 bases stayed unmatched. CDR3 length equals 16 residues. Germline CDR1 SQVTM, CDR2 ANQGSEA. The CDR3 here is CSVDAPGQGFSYEQYF. CDR3 nucleotide sequence: TGCAGCGTTGACGCTCCGGGACAGGGGTTCTCCTACGAGCAGTACTTC.

The chain recombines TRBV5-1 with TRBJ1-6; D remains unclear. Germline assignment: CDR1 SGHRS and CDR2 YFSETQ. The length of the CDR3 is 15 residues. The V and J ends lost 0 bases and 8 bases respectively, with 12 bases between them. CDR3: CASSLGAVSDSPLHF. Written as DNA, the CDR3 is TGCGCCAGCAGCTTGGGCGCCGTCTCGGATTCACCCCTCCACTTT.

The rearrangement links TRBV7-9 to TRBJ2-7; 7 bases agree with TRBD1. The length of the CDR3 is 17 residues. V gave up 5 bases and J gave up 4 bases; unmatched junction bases: 17. Germline V lookup: CDR1 SEHNR, CDR2 FQNEAQ (reference sequence). The CDR3 spells CASSPRDSKRGFYEQYF. The CDR3 bases are TGTGCCAGCAGCCCAAGGGACAGCAAAAGGGGATTTTACGAGCAGTACTTC.

The chain uses TRBV2 and TRBJ2-5; 7 nucleotides align to TRBD1. This CDR3 has 16 residues. The V segment lost 6 bases and the J segment 2 bases; nucleotides outside the gene matches: 12. CDR1 and CDR2 from the germline V gene are SNHLY and FYNNEI. This CDR3 reads CASRVDRDRRQETQYF. The CDR3 DNA sequence: TGTGCCAGCAGGGTTGACAGGGACCGGAGGCAAGAGACCCAGTACTTC.

Here the CDR3 reads CASSLAGKAFF. For the CDR3, the DNA is TGCGCCAGCAGCTTGGCGGGAAAAGCTTTCTTT. This chain uses TRBV5-1 with TRBJ1-1, with D unclear. Trimming left V 0 bases short and J 9 bases short, with 6 bases between. CDR1 and CDR2 (germline): SGHRS, YFSETQ. The CDR3 is made up of 11 amino acids. The full variable domain, with the rest looked up from reference TRBV5-1 and TRBJ1-1, is KAGVTQTPRYLIKTRGQQVTLSCSPISGHRSVSWYQQTPGQGLQFLFEYFSETQRNKGNFPGRFSGRQFSNSRSEMNVSTLELGDSALYLCASSLAGKAFFGQGTRLTVV.

The V call is TRBV19, the J call TRBJ2-6; perhaps TRBD2 as D (5 bases). V gave up 5 bases and J gave up 0 bases, with 14 bases separating them. The germline gives CDR1 LNHDA, CDR2 SQIVND (reference sequence). This CDR3 contains 17 residues. The CDR3 coding sequence is TGTGCCAGTAGTCTAAGCGGTGCGAGCTCTGGGGCCAACGTCCTGACTTTC. Its protein product is CASSLSGASSGANVLTF.

This clone occurred once. The chain links TRBV6-6 to TRBJ2-3; D might be TRBD1 (5 bases). In germline, CDR1 is MNHNY, CDR2 SVGAGI (reference sequence). The CDR3 totals 13 residues. V gave up 2 bases and J gave up 5 bases, with 8 bases separating them. The CDR3: CASSYARVDTQYF. CDR3 bases: TGTGCCAGCAGTTACGCCAGGGTAGATACGCAGTATTTT.